This T cell receptor (beta chain) was documented in a study of post-analysis software for immune sequencing data. Unique-molecular-identifier-tagged TCR beta cDNA libraries were used. From the PCR reads, TCRdb called clonotypes with MiXCR, one entry per CDR3 protein. The table has roughly 430,000 distinct CDR3 sequences, about 39% seen once. Study-wide findings and caveats: Higher frequency in patients than in controls was seen for a handful of TRBV segments, with TRBV5-6, TRBV5-1 and TRBV20-1 among them.

This CDR3 has 15 amino acids. J gave up 4 bases and V 5 bases, and 6 bases lay outside the gene matches. CDR1 MGHRA and CDR2 YSYEKL come from the germline V gene. A word on this clonotype: The target antigen is unknown.

This TCR came from a girl aged 2-10 years with multiple sclerosis. This chain joins TRBV4-1 and TRBJ2-1; TRBD2 agrees at 9 bases. Material for sequencing was blood. CDR3 nucleotide sequence: TGCGCCAGCAGCTCCGGCGGGGGGGAATACAATGAGCAGTTCTTC. Amino acid sequence: CASSSGGGEYNEQFF.